A single sample gave rise to the 30 T cell receptor beta chains below, sequenced in a study of kidney transplant recipient with SARS-CoV-2 infection. TCRdb re-called the reads with MiXCR, one entry per CDR3 protein. This table holds approximately 250,000 distinct CDR3 sequences, about 30% found once. The input for sequencing was a blood sample, taken at baseline and between days 110 and 120 from a kidney transplant recipient. Source of these receptors: a male patient in his thirties who had COVID-19 and was a kidney transplant recipient. Some T cells may have originated in the graft donor.

This clonotype came up many times. The chain is built from TRBV28 and TRBJ2-1; D is unresolved. Trimming pared 6 bases from V and 3 bases from J, leaving 3 bases between. The germline CDR1 and CDR2 sequences are MDHEN and SYDVKM. The CDR3 contains 11 residues. The CDR3 DNA reads TGTGCCAGCAGATACTACAATGAGCAGTTCTTC. Protein sequence: CASRYYNEQFF.

In the case of this clonotype: A much larger clone sits a single nucleotide away, making a read error possible. The chain links TRBV6-5 to TRBJ1-5; D is ambiguous. Per the germline V gene, CDR1 is MNHEY and CDR2 is SVGAGI. The CDR3 extends over 12 amino acids. The V end lost 5 bases, the J end lost 9 bases, and 11 bases lay between the germline ends. CDR3 sequence (DNA): TGTGCCAGCAGTCACGGGCATCGGCCCCAGCATTTT. Its translation is CASSHGHRPQHF.

This clonotype appeared many times. The chain is built from TRBV6-2 or TRBV6-3 and TRBJ2-1; D assignment may be TRBD1 or TRBD2 (5 bases each). The CDR3 runs to 15 residues. V was pared by 7 bases and J by 0 bases, with 13 bases between. CDR1 and CDR2 (germline): MNHEY, SVGEGT. The CDR3 spells CASTRDGSSYNEQFF. The CDR3 bases are TGTGCCAGCACCCGGGACGGAAGCTCCTACAATGAGCAGTTCTTC.

This clonotype has ten or more counts. The rearrangement uses TRBV6-2 or TRBV6-3 and TRBJ1-2; D remains ambiguous. This CDR3 is built from 14 residues. Trimming shortened V by 2 bases and J by 8 bases, and 15 bases separated the two germline ends. Germline assignment: CDR1 MNHEY and CDR2 SVGEGT. CDR3 loop: CASSYDRGIGGYTF. For the CDR3, the DNA is TGTGCCAGCAGTTACGACCGGGGAATCGGCGGCTACACCTTC.

Comment on this clonotype: One base away lies a much larger clone, so this may be a sequencing read error. The rearrangement uses TRBV23-1 and TRBJ1-5, with D unclear. TRBV23-1 carries the ORF label, with uncertain function. The CDR3 consists of 13 residues. CDR3 residues: CASTRLSNRPQHF. DNA for the CDR3: TGCGCCTCCACCCGGTTGAGCAATCGGCCCCAGCATTTT.

Of note for this clonotype: One base separates it from a far larger clone, so it is likely a read error. V is TRBV3-1 and J is TRBJ2-5; D unresolved. This CDR3 contains 17 residues. CDR1 is LGHDT, CDR2 YNNKEL, per germline (reference sequence). V lost 5 bases and J 7 bases, leaving 26 bases between the germline ends. The CDR3 loop is CASSRSNPISFSGTQYF. CDR3 coding DNA: TGTGCCAGCAGCAGGTCAAATCCCATTTCTTTCTCTGGGACCCAGTACTTC.

This clonotype was recorded many times. This sequence joins TRBV7-9 and TRBJ2-7, with TRBD1 matching 7 bases. CDR3 length: 12 amino acids. Unmatched junction bases numbered 1, after V lost 8 bases and J lost 0 bases. CDR1 is SEHNR, CDR2 FQNEAQ, per germline (reference sequence). CDR3 region: CASGDSSYEQYF. DNA for the CDR3: TGTGCCAGCGGGGACAGCTCCTACGAGCAGTACTTC.

The table lists this clonotype with a few counts. A read error may be the cause here, since a much bigger clone is one base away. The CDR3 does not close with the conserved phenylalanine or tryptophan, likely indicating a read error. V and J are TRBV6-5 and TRBJ2-7; the match to TRBD1 covers 12 bases. CDR1 and CDR2 (germline): MNHEY, SVGAGI. The length of the CDR3 is 17 residues. The V segment lost 5 bases and the J segment 5 bases; nucleotides outside the gene matches: 13. This CDR3 is CASSLHGTGGASDEQYL. CDR3 bases: TGTGCCAGCAGTCTACACGGGACAGGGGGCGCGAGTGACGAGCAGTACCTC.

This clonotype showed up many times. This rearrangement joins TRBV11-3 to TRBJ1-1; D gene uncertain. This CDR3 has 14 residues. Trimming removed 1 base at V and 6 bases at J, with 12 bases between. CDR1 and CDR2 from the germline V gene are SGHNT and YENEEA. Here the CDR3 DNA reads TGTGCCAGCAGCTTAGCCACCGGGTTCCCTGAAGCTTTCTTT. Encoded protein: CASSLATGFPEAFF.

This clonotype showed up many times. The chain joins TRBV10-1 to TRBJ1-2; a weak D match, TRBD1 (5 bases). The CDR3 runs to 17 residues. Trimming took off 4 bases at V and 4 bases at J, with 22 bases between the two ends. CDR1 is WNHNN, CDR2 SYGVQD, per germline (reference sequence). This CDR3 is CASSAGLRSRKTYGYTF. As DNA, the CDR3 is TGCGCCAGCAGTGCGGGACTAAGATCGCGAAAGACCTATGGCTACACCTTC.

As concerns this clonotype: With a far larger clone one base away, a read error is the likely cause. The chain joins TRBV6-5 to TRBJ2-5; D is possibly TRBD2 (5 bases). The CDR3 is 14 residues long. Germline loops: CDR1 MNHEY, CDR2 SVGAGI. Trimming stripped 2 bases from V and 11 bases from J, with 18 bases between. The CDR3: CASSYPAGMGEQYF. The CDR3 nucleotides read TGTGCCAGCAGTTACCCGGCTGGTATGGGAGAGCAGTACTTC.

A note on this clonotype: Possible read error: a much larger clone is one base away. The rearrangement uses TRBV25-1 and TRBJ2-3, with 11 bases fitting TRBD2. Germline CDR1 MGHDK, CDR2 SYGVNS. The CDR3 spans 16 residues. CDR3 sequence: CTSSPLAGGSTDTQYF. The CDR3 DNA reads TGTACCAGCAGTCCTTTAGCGGGGGGGAGCACAGATACGCAGTATTTT. The variable domain in full, with the rest retrieved from reference TRBV25-1 and TRBJ2-3, is EADIYQTPRYLVIGTGKKITLECSQTMGHDKMYWYQQDPGMELHLIHYSYGVNSTEKGDLSSESTVSRIRTEHFPLTLESARPSHTSQYLCTSSPLAGGSTDTQYFGPGTRLTVL.

In its sample, this clonotype was seen a few times. One base away lies a much larger clone, so this may be a sequencing read error. The rearrangement joins TRBV7-8 to TRBJ1-2; D is unclear. The CDR3 is 17 amino acids. CDR1 SGHVS and CDR2 FQNEAQ come from the germline V gene. This CDR3 is CASSLFMFTRKTYGHTF. The DNA for the CDR3 is TGTGCCAGCAGCCTATTTATGTTTACCCGAAAGACCTATGGCCACACCTTC.

This clonotype was seen at least ten times. V usage is TRBV11-2 and J usage is TRBJ1-2; no reliable D call. CDR3 size: 17 residues. The germline V and J ends were trimmed by 5 bases and 4 bases, with 23 bases remaining between them. Germline V gene data show CDR1 as SGHAT and CDR2 as FQNNGV. Here the CDR3 reads CASSVEATSRKTYGYTF. The CDR3 nucleotides are TGTGCCAGCAGCGTTGAAGCAACAAGCAGAAAGACCTATGGCTACACCTTC.

This clonotype was recorded many times. The V gene is TRBV7-2, the J gene TRBJ1-2; D remains ambiguous. The CDR3 is 14 amino acids. CDR1 and CDR2 (germline): SGHTA, FQGNSA. The V and J ends lost 5 bases and 8 bases respectively, with 18 bases between them. CDR3 nucleotide sequence: TGTGCCAGCAGCCCCCAGGTGGGAAACATGGGCTACACCTTC. Encoded protein: CASSPQVGNMGYTF. The complete variable domain, with remaining parts taken from reference TRBV7-2 and TRBJ1-2, reads GAGVSQSPSNKVTEKGKDVELRCDPISGHTALYWYRQSLGQGLEFLIYFQGNSAPDKSGLPSDRFSAERTGGSVSTLTIQRTQQEDSAVYLCASSPQVGNMGYTFGSGTRLTVV.

This clonotype was seen ten or more times. The junction and the germline gene differ at one end; a read error may be behind it. CDR3 in DNA: TGCGCCAGCAGTGGTGACAGCTACGAGCAGTACTTC. Translated: CASSGDSYEQYF. The V call is TRBV9, the J call TRBJ2-7, with a tentative D call TRBD1 (5 bases). CDR3 length equals 12 residues. From germline, CDR1 is SGDLS and CDR2 YYNGEE.

The chain recombines TRBV7-2 with TRBJ2-3, with D uncertain. CDR3 length: 17 residues. Germline loops: CDR1 SGHTA, CDR2 FQGNSA. V lost 1 base and J 1 base, leaving 15 bases between the germline ends. The CDR3 region has the DNA TGTGCCAGCAGCTTAGGGGCCTGGGGTGAACGCACAGATACGCAGTATTTT. It translates to CASSLGAWGERTDTQYF.

This clonotype has a count of ten or more. The V and J genes are TRBV10-2 and TRBJ1-2; D unresolved. This CDR3 comprises 17 residues. Germline V gene data show CDR1 as WSHSY and CDR2 as SAAADI. The V end was cut by 5 bases, the J end by 4 bases, with 23 bases between. The CDR3 protein is CASSNKCTSRKTYGYTF. The CDR3 DNA follows: TGCGCCAGCAGTAACAAATGCACTTCTAGAAAGACCTATGGCTACACCTTC.

On this clonotype: With a much larger clone just one base away, this may be a read error. The genes are TRBV7-1 and TRBJ1-2; D gene uncertain. TRBV7-1 is classed as an ORF, of uncertain function. CDR3 length: 17 residues. The DNA for the CDR3 is TGTGCCAGCAGCACTTTTGGTCACGAGGGAAAGACCTATGGCTGCACCTTC. Its protein is CASSTFGHEGKTYGCTF.

This clonotype was observed at least ten times. The chain is built from TRBV19 and TRBJ1-4, with 8 bases matching TRBD1. Germline values: CDR1 LNHDA, CDR2 SQIVND (reference sequence). The CDR3 is 16 amino acids. The J segment lost 8 bases and the V segment lost 5 bases, leaving 13 bases of the junction unmatched. The CDR3 DNA follows: TGTGCCAGTAGTCGGATGACAGGGGTGAAGGAGGAAAAACTGTTTTTT. This sequence encodes CASSRMTGVKEEKLFF.

The table lists this clonotype with many counts. J is TRBJ1-2 and V is TRBV5-1; D is unresolved. The germline CDR1 and CDR2 sequences are SGHRS and YFSETQ. This CDR3 comprises 13 residues. The V gene lost 3 bases and the J gene lost 7 bases, with 13 bases spanning the gap. The CDR3 sequence: CASSSPEGGGYTF. The DNA of the CDR3 is TGCGCCAGCAGCTCCCCAGAGGGCGGTGGCTACACCTTC.

This clonotype was counted ten times or more. V is TRBV6-5 and J is TRBJ1-2; D is possibly TRBD1 (6 bases). With 0 bases removed from V and 5 bases from J, the gap between germline ends came to 13 bases. The CDR3 runs 15 residues. Germline values: CDR1 MNHEY, CDR2 SVGAGI. This chain's CDR3 is CASSYSGTQGYGYTF. DNA of the CDR3: TGTGCCAGCAGTTACTCGGGTACCCAGGGGTATGGCTACACCTTC.

For this clonotype: A much larger clonotype is one base distant, so this may be a read error. V and J are TRBV5-1 and TRBJ1-1; TRBD1 agrees at 7 bases. CDR1 SGHRS and CDR2 YFSETQ come from the germline V gene. The CDR3 contains 16 residues. The CDR3 coding sequence is TGCACCAGCAGGTCTGGGACAGCCACAATGAACACTGAAGCTTTCTTT. Protein product: CTSRSGTATMNTEAFF. Filled out from reference TRBV5-1 and TRBJ1-1, the complete variable domain reads KAGVTQTPRYLIKTRGQQVTLSCSPISGHRSVSWYQQTPGQGLQFLFEYFSETQRNKGNFPGRFSGRQFSNSRSEMNVSTLELGDSALYLCTSRSGTATMNTEAFFGQGTRLTVV.

This clonotype was detected only a few times. At one end the junction does not follow the germline gene, possibly because of a read error. This chain links TRBV5-6 with TRBJ1-2; D unresolved. CDR3 size: 16 residues. CDR1 is SGHDT, CDR2 YYEEEE, per germline. CDR3 protein: CASHWVNSRKTYGHTF. In nucleotides, the CDR3 is TGTGCCAGCCACTGGGTCAATAGTCGAAAGACCTATGGCCACACCTTC.

This clonotype was detected ten times or more. The V and J genes are TRBV12-3 or TRBV12-4 and TRBJ2-2; D perhaps matches TRBD1 (6 bases). This CDR3 has 14 amino acids. Deletions cut 4 bases from V and 4 bases from J, with 10 bases between. CDR3 coding DNA: TGTGCCAGCAGTTCCCGGACAGCCACCGGGGAGCTGTTTTTT. Translated, it gives CASSSRTATGELFF.

This clonotype came up many times. The V call is TRBV30, the J call TRBJ2-7; TRBD1 is a possible D gene (6 bases). Germline values: CDR1 GTSNPN, CDR2 SVGIG (reference sequence). The CDR3 runs 14 residues. Trimming stripped 0 bases from V and 6 bases from J, with 15 bases between. CDR3 coding DNA: TGTGCCTGGAGTGTTGGCCCACAGGGCTTCGAGCAGTACTTC. Its translation is CAWSVGPQGFEQYF.

In its sample, this clonotype was seen a few times. The rearrangement joins TRBV7-2 to TRBJ2-3; 10 bases align to TRBD1. Germline V gene lookup returns CDR1 SGHTA and CDR2 FQGNSA. This CDR3 comprises 16 residues. V trimming: 4 bases; J trimming: 3 bases; junction bases outside the gene matches: 7. As DNA, the CDR3 is TGTGCCAGCAGCTCCCGGGACAGGGGTGGTACAGATACGCAGTATTTT. Amino acid sequence: CASSSRDRGGTDTQYF.

This chain links TRBV6-5 with TRBJ2-1, with a possible D match to TRBD2 (6 bases). The germline V and J ends were trimmed by 10 bases and 3 bases, with 10 bases remaining between them. Germline V gene data show CDR1 as MNHEY and CDR2 as SVGAGI. The CDR3 length is 12 residues. The CDR3 DNA reads as TGTGCCACCACCGGGAGCTACAATGAGCAGTTCTTC. Encoded protein: CATTGSYNEQFF.

In its sample, this clonotype was seen a few times. The chain recombines TRBV7-6 with TRBJ2-7, with 10 bases identical to TRBD2. Germline loops: CDR1 SGHVS, CDR2 FNYEAQ. This CDR3 region has 16 residues. Losses at the gene ends were 1 base for V and 7 bases for J; bases not matched to a gene: 10. DNA of the CDR3: TGTGCCAGCAGCTTAGGGACCGGGACTAGCGCGAGGGAGCAGTACTTC. This gives the protein CASSLGTGTSAREQYF.

This clonotype was seen at least ten times. The V call is TRBV29-1, the J call TRBJ1-1; D gene unclear. V was trimmed by 4 bases and J by 1 base, leaving 10 bases between them. Per the germline V gene, CDR1 is SQVTM and CDR2 is ANQGSEA. CDR3 size: 13 residues. Here the CDR3 DNA reads TGCAGCGTTGGTGTGGCCAGGAACACTGAAGCTTTCTTT. This translates into CSVGVARNTEAFF.